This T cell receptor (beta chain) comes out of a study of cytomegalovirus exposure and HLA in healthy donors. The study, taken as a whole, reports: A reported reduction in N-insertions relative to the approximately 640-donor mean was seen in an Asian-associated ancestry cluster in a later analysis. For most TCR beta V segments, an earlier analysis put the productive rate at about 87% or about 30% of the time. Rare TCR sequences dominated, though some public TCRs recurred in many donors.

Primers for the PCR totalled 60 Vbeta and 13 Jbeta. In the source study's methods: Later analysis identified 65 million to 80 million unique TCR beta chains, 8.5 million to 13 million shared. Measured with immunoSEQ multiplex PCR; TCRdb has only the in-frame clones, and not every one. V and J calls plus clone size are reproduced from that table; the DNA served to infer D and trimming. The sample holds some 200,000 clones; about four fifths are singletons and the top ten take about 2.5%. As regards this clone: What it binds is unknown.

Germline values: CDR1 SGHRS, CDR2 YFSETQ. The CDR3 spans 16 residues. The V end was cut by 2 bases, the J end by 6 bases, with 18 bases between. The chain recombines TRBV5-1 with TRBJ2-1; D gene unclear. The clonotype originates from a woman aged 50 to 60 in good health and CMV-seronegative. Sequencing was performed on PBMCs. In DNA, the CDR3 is TGCGCCAGCAGCTTTGACGGCCAAAGCGTCAGCAATGAGCAGTTCTTC. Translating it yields CASSFDGQSVSNEQFF. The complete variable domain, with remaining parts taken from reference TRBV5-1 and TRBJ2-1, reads KAGVTQTPRYLIKTRGQQVTLSCSPISGHRSVSWYQQTPGQGLQFLFEYFSETQRNKGNFPGRFSGRQFSNSRSEMNVSTLELGDSALYLCASSFDGQSVSNEQFFGPGTRLTVL.